A single sample gave rise to the 6 T cell receptor beta chains below, sequenced in a study of cytomegalovirus exposure and HLA in healthy donors. Use of 60 Vbeta and 13 Jbeta primers characterized the PCR. Sequencing was performed with immunoSEQ multiplex PCR; in TCRdb, only in-frame clones are kept and a portion is missing. The sample records 250,000 to 350,000 clones, under 90% being singletons. Sequenced: PBMCs. Every receptor here comes from a girl aged 2 to 10 in good health and CMV-seronegative.

The chain combines TRBV5-4 with TRBJ2-7; D is perhaps TRBD2 (5 bases). This CDR3 has 16 amino acids. V was pared by 7 bases and J by 2 bases, with 22 bases between. Germline V gene sequence: CDR1 SGHNT, CDR2 YYREEE (reference sequence). The CDR3 loop is CASGQYGEPSPYEQYF. The CDR3 DNA reads as TGTGCCAGCGGTCAATATGGGGAGCCCTCCCCCTACGAGCAGTACTTC.

J is TRBJ2-3 and V is TRBV7-7, with 12 bases identical to TRBD2. Germline assignment: CDR1 SSHAT and CDR2 FNYEAQ (reference sequence). This CDR3 has 15 amino acids. V shed 5 bases and J 4 bases; nucleotides not matched to a gene: 4. The CDR3 spells CASSILAGGSDTQYF. The CDR3 DNA sequence: TGTGCCAGCAGCATACTAGCGGGGGGATCAGATACGCAGTATTTT.

This chain links TRBV28 with TRBJ1-1; D gene unclear. The CDR3 is 14 amino acids. In germline, CDR1 is MDHEN, CDR2 SYDVKM. Trimming left V 2 bases short and J 5 bases short, with 12 bases between. This CDR3 reads CASSLPSGQTEAFF. The CDR3 coding sequence is TGTGCCAGCAGTTTACCCAGTGGGCAGACTGAAGCTTTCTTT.

This clone was recorded a few times. The chain links TRBV2 to TRBJ1-2; maybe TRBD1 (5 bases). Germline CDR1 reads SNHLY; CDR2 reads FYNNEI. CDR3 length: 15 amino acids. V dropped 3 bases and J dropped 2 bases, with 13 bases sitting between them. Here the CDR3 reads CASSDRVRSNYGYTF. The CDR3 nucleotides are TGTGCCAGCAGTGACAGGGTAAGGTCGAACTATGGCTACACCTTC.

The chain employs TRBV9 and TRBJ1-1; no clear D. There are 14 residues in the CDR3. Germline CDR1 reads SGDLS; CDR2 reads YYNGEE. Trimming took off 0 bases at V and 5 bases at J, with 11 bases between the two ends. CDR3 amino acids: CASSVGSGGTEAFF. CDR3 nucleotide sequence: TGTGCCAGCAGCGTAGGGTCTGGCGGGACTGAAGCTTTCTTT. Full variable domain (rest looked up from reference TRBV9 and TRBJ1-1): DSGVTQTPKHLITATGQRVTLRCSPRSGDLSVYWYQQSLDQGLQFLIQYYNGEERAKGNILERFSAQQFPDLHSELNLSSLELGDSALYFCASSVGSGGTEAFFGQGTRLTVV.

The chain combines TRBV7-3 with TRBJ1-3, with 7 positions matching TRBD1. The CDR3 covers 16 residues. Germline CDR1 is SGHTA and CDR2 is FQGTGA. V lost 3 bases and J lost 2; bases outside the gene matches: 7. The DNA of the CDR3 is TGTGCCAGCAGCTTCAGTCCCGGGACAGCTGGAAACACCATATATTTT. This gives the protein CASSFSPGTAGNTIYF.